This T cell receptor beta chain stems from a study of OX40 agonist ivuxolimab in advanced cancers. Study observations and caveats: Both blood CD4+ and CD8+ T cells showed clonal growth by week 6 at 0.1 to 3.0 mg/kg.

CDR3 length: 12 residues. Germline values: CDR1 KGHSH, CDR2 LQKENI. The V end was cut by 3 bases, the J end by 3 bases, with 3 bases between. About this clone itself: No antigen is known for it.

The data were produced by immunoSEQ multiplex PCR, yet TCRdb's version contains in-frame clones alone and is incomplete. Among under 20,000 clones listed, about 86% were seen once. The sample was CD4+ or CD8+ T cells sorted from blood, taken in a trial of the OX40 agonist ivuxolimab. This clonotype originated in an adult with an advanced solid tumor such as melanoma, head and neck, liver or kidney cancer. The chain combines TRBV18 with TRBJ2-1; D gene ambiguous. Here the CDR3 DNA reads TGTGCCAGCTCACCCAACTACAATGAGCAGTTCTTC. It translates to CASSPNYNEQFF. Full variable domain (remainder filled in from reference TRBV18 and TRBJ2-1): NAGVMQNPRHLVRRRGQEARLRCSPMKGHSHVYWYRQLPEEGLKFMVYLQKENIIDESGMPKERFSAEFPKEGPSILRIQQVVRGDSAAYFCASSPNYNEQFFGPGTRLTVL.